These 16 T cell receptor delta chains came from one sample sequenced in a study of γδ T cells in repeated Plasmodium falciparum infection. Vgamma9/Vdelta2+ and Vdelta2-negative gammadelta T cells were flow-sorted from PBMC for bulk sequencing. TCRdb re-analyzed the multiplex PCR reads via CATT. The sample carries roughly 93,000 delta-chain clones, 0.9% to 1% recorded once. Sequences were obtained from gamma-delta T cells from blood. The receptors originated from a pool of human donors (malaria-infected and uninfected, not separated).

This clone was seen a few times. TCRdb has a much larger clone's protein, which differs at residue 15 from the translation of this DNA, likely because of a read error; what is shown is the protein translated from the DNA. The V gene corresponds to TRDV2; no J gene was called. Germline V gene sequence: CDR1 GEAIGNYY, CDR2 EKD. The CDR3 runs to 16 residues. This CDR3 reads CACDTVSQADTDKLTF. The CDR3, as DNA: TGTGCCTGTGACACCGTCTCCCAAGCCGACACCGATAAACTCACCTTT.

As concerns this clone: TCRdb's entry gives the protein of a much larger clone, which mismatches this DNA's translation at residue 19, likely from a read error; the protein reported here is translated from the DNA. The genes are TRDV2 and TRDJ1; tentative D call: TRDD3 (5 bases). In germline, CDR1 is GEAIGNYY, CDR2 EKD. The CDR3 sequence is 24 residues long. The ends were cut back, 0 bases at V and 3 bases at J, with 40 bases in the middle. The CDR3 DNA reads TGTGCCTGTGACACCTTGCTAACACCAACTGGAGGTGACAGGTTCGGCTTGTACTCCGATAAACTCATCTTT. Amino acid sequence: CACDTLLTPTGGDRFGLYSDKLIF.

This clone was observed a handful of times. With only one base between it and a far larger clone, this is likely a read error. The sample carries other DNA sequences with the same CDR3. The rearrangement joins TRDV1 to TRDJ1, with 8 nucleotides matching TRDD3. This CDR3 contains 19 residues. CDR1 is TSWWSYY, CDR2 QGS, per germline. The CDR3 DNA sequence: TGCGCTCTCGCCGCCCCAGCTTCAGCTGGGGGAAGGTACACCGATAAACTCATCTTT. Translated: CALAAPASAGGRYTDKLIF.

Worth noting for this clone: TCRdb pairs this DNA with a much larger clone's protein that differs at residue 23, likely a read error; the protein shown was translated from the DNA. A V gene of TRDV1 was called, but no J gene was assigned; TRDD3 reflects the table's D call only, with no check against the DNA. This CDR3 spans 24 amino acids. The germline V gene has CDR1 TSWWSYY and CDR2 QGS. CDR3 coding DNA: TGTGCTCTTGGGGCTACCCAATTCCTACCGGTCCTTTATACTGGGGGATACCTCGCCGATAAACTCACCTTT. This sequence encodes CALGATQFLPVLYTGGYLADKLTF.

For this clone: Given a far larger clone just one base away, this is likely a sequencing read error. Other DNA sequences in the same sample also yield this CDR3. V is TRDV1 and J is TRDJ2, with 11 bases lining up with TRDD3. Germline-derived CDR1 and CDR2 are TSWWSYY and QGS. V was clipped by 5 bases and J by 2 bases; unmatched bases: 34. The CDR3 has 26 amino acids. CDR3 DNA sequence: TGTGCTCTTGGGAACCCCGACTCGGATCATCGATGGGGGATACGCGATATAAAAGCCTTGACAGCACAACTCTTCTTT. It translates to CALGNPDSDHRWGIRDIKALTAQLFF.

This clone was counted ten times or more. The chain couples TRDV2 to TRDJ1, with 12 bases lining up with TRDD3. The germline V gene encodes CDR1 GEAIGNYY and CDR2 EKD. This CDR3 is 19 amino acids long. Trimming took 0 bases from V and 3 from J; bases not matched to a gene: 13. The CDR3 is CACDTVMPVLGDTADKLIF. The CDR3 coding sequence is TGTGCCTGTGACACCGTCATGCCGGTACTGGGGGATACAGCCGATAAACTCATCTTT.

On this clone itself: TCRdb's entry gives the protein of a much larger clone, which mismatches this DNA's translation at residue 11, likely from a read error; the protein reported here is translated from the DNA. V and J are TRDV2 and TRDJ1, with 11 bases identical to TRDD3. Trimming cost V 1 base and J 3 bases; bases outside gene matches: 6. Germline V lookup: CDR1 GEAIGNYY, CDR2 EKD. The CDR3 is 16 residues long. CDR3 sequence reads: CACDTMGDTDPDKLIF. The DNA of the CDR3 is TGTGCCTGTGACACGATGGGGGATACGGACCCCGATAAACTCATCTTT.

This clone has a handful of counts. The protein in TCRdb stems from a much larger clone and differs at residue 13 from this DNA's translation, likely a read error; here the protein is translated from the DNA. The gene calls are TRDV1 and TRDJ1, with D possibly TRDD3 on 5 matching bases. TCRdb is silent on the J gene; assignment here came from matching the DNA to germline. Germline V CDR1 and CDR2: TSWWSYY, QGS. The CDR3 covers 18 residues. Trimming removed 4 bases at V and 3 bases at J, with 24 bases between. For the CDR3, the DNA is TGTGCTCTTGGGGCACTTCGCCGGGGACGGGTCCACGCCGATAAACTCATCTTT. Encoded protein: CALGALRRGRVHADKLIF.

This clone was seen a few times. A single base is all that separates this from a far larger clone, so a read error is likely. At the DNA level, this CDR3 is encoded by other sequences in the same sample as well. This rearrangement joins TRDV1 to TRDJ3, with 9 bases that match TRDD3. The J gene, not given by TCRdb, was assigned here from a germline match of the nucleotide sequence. Unmatched junction bases numbered 15, after V lost 0 bases and J lost 3 bases. Germline CDR1 TSWWSYY, CDR2 QGS. The CDR3 totals 22 residues. The CDR3, as DNA: TGTGCTCTTGGGGAACTAGAGTCTATACTGGGGGACCCTTGCTGGGACACCCGACAGATGTTTTTC. Translation gives CALGELESILGDPCWDTRQMFF.

This clone was observed at least ten times. Other nucleotide sequences in the sample specify the same CDR3. This chain uses TRDV1 with TRDJ1; 8 nucleotides match TRDD3. This CDR3 contains 19 residues. With 3 bases clipped from V and 1 base from J, the junction kept 16 bases outside the gene matches. Germline lookup yields CDR1 TSWWSYY and CDR2 QGS. CDR3 sequence: CALGDPNDAGGPGTDKLIF. The CDR3 DNA reads as TGTGCTCTTGGGGACCCAAATGACGCTGGGGGACCAGGCACCGATAAACTCATCTTT.

With respect to this clone: The protein that TCRdb holds for this DNA derives from a much larger clone and differs from the translated DNA at residues 7 and 14, which likely indicates a read error; the protein shown here is translated from the DNA. The CDR3 here is CALGPRAPTMGTRHKYTDKLIF. DNA of the CDR3: TGTGCTCTTGGACCTCGCGCTCCTACCATGGGGACAAGACACAAGTACACCGATAAACTCATCTTT. The chain has TRDV1 and TRDJ1; possibly TRDD2 for D (6 bases). V shed 6 bases and J shed 0 bases, with 35 bases lying between them. The germline gives CDR1 TSWWSYY, CDR2 QGS. This CDR3 contains 22 residues.

This clone has just a few counts. A read error likely explains this, since a far larger clone differs by one base. Distinct nucleotide sequences in the sample also encode this CDR3. This chain links TRDV1 with TRDJ1; 10 bases map to TRDD3. The CDR3 has 19 residues. The germline V gene has CDR1 TSWWSYY and CDR2 QGS. CDR3 nucleotides: TGTGCTCTTGGGGACCTCTACCACTACCGTGGGGGATACACCGATAAACTCATTTTT. This gives the protein CALGDLYHYRGGYTDKLIF.

This clone appeared a few times. For this DNA, TCRdb reports the protein of a much larger clone, which diverges at residue 12, most likely from a read error; the protein presented here is translated directly from the DNA. The V gene corresponds to TRDV1; no J gene was called; the table's D call TRDD3 went unverified against the DNA. This CDR3 spans 14 amino acids. CDR1 and CDR2 (germline): TSWWSYY, QGS. In DNA form, the CDR3 reads TGTGCTCTTGGGGGACTCTGGGGGACTGATAAACACATCTTT. Encoded protein: CALGGLWGTDKHIF.

A word on this clone: This DNA's translation differs at residue 16 from TCRdb's protein, which comes from a much larger clone; a read error is likely, and the protein shown is translated from the DNA. This chain joins TRDV2 and TRDJ1, with 10 positions matching TRDD3. There are 20 residues in the CDR3. Germline lookup yields CDR1 GEAIGNYY and CDR2 EKD. The CDR3 region is CACDTNFPGDTTPYTEKLIF. The CDR3 DNA reads as TGTGCCTGTGACACCAATTTTCCGGGGGATACGACTCCGTACACCGAAAAACTCATCTTT.

This clone has only a few counts. A far larger clone differs by one base, so this is likely a read error. Other DNA sequences in the sample encode the same CDR3. The rearrangement joins TRDV1 to TRDJ1; possibly TRDD3 for D (5 bases). The CDR3 sequence is 19 residues long. Looked up from germline, CDR1 is TSWWSYY and CDR2 is QGS. The CDR3 protein is CALGGLSRSGALYTDKLIF. For the CDR3, the DNA is TGTGCTCTTGGGGGACTCTCGAGGTCGGGGGCCCTGTACACCGACAAACTCATCTTT.

This clone showed up just a few times. TCRdb's listed protein matches a much larger clone and diverges from this DNA's translation at residue 7, likely through a read error; the protein shown comes from the DNA. The V and J genes are TRDV1 and TRDJ1; no reliable D call. Germline assignment: CDR1 TSWWSYY and CDR2 QGS. Trimming left V 3 bases short and J 0 bases short, with 23 bases between. This CDR3 spans 19 amino acids. The CDR3 reads CALGDNTFRCSPYTDKLIF. The CDR3 nucleotides are TGTGCTCTTGGGGACAATACATTTCGCTGTTCCCCGTACACCGATAAACTCATCTTT.